This is a list of T cell receptor beta chains from one sample in a study of identical twins. MiXCR, run by TCRdb on the 5' RACE reads, gives a single entry per CDR3 protein. In the table there are hundreds of thousands of distinct CDR3 sequences, approximately 20% of which are singletons. This sample also appeared in a second study, on yellow fever vaccine responses in identical twins.

The sample was CD4+ T cells sorted from blood. The receptor source for this set is a woman between 18 and 29 years old in good health. Each CDR3 is given without its conserved first and last residue.

cdr3_length v_call cdr3_aa
12 TRBV10-1 ASSSQKGTGELF
13 TRBV11-2 ASSSRGGMGNEQF
11 TRBV29-1 SVTSGAQETQY
11 TRBV3-1 ASSQVELYGYT
10 TRBV29-1 SVEGQVDTQY
16 TRBV2 TSCLRASGTTGLGEQY
14 TRBV2 ASIYRGTSSYNEQF
12 TRBV12-3/TRBV12-4 ATGQSSGANVLT
11 TRBV7-9 ASSLERVPEAF
12 TRBV5-1 ASSLAATQETQY
12 TRBV5-1 ASSPREGWEKLF
13 TRBV12-3/TRBV12-4 ASSIRDGRNQPQH
12 TRBV28 ASSFPSANFRQF
13 TRBV10-3 AISEPGQGHNEQF
11 TRBV16 ASSQIQGAEAF
10 TRBV15 ATSRERGEQY
11 TRBV7-9 ASSYVPKETQY
14 TRBV5-1 ASSLDWGTRTDTQY
19 TRBV12-3/TRBV12-4 ASSSQPGLAGGQGSYNEQF
13 TRBV12-3/TRBV12-4 ASIRSGRNTGELF
11 TRBV20-1 SARRASTDTQY
14 TRBV14 ASSPRTDLMNTEAF
15 TRBV20-1 SARSGAWVGSYNEQF
11 TRBV7-9 ASSRGSNEKLF
11 TRBV11-2 ASSLMGAETQY
12 TRBV12-3/TRBV12-4 ASSTPPVGETQY
10 TRBV20-1 SAWAGEQPQH
15 TRBV5-1 ASSFGSGGANENEQF
11 TRBV12-3/TRBV12-4 ASTRHGDEKLF
13 TRBV11-3 ASSLSSAPYNEQF
11 TRBV7-9 ASSLDRTYGYT
15 TRBV12-3/TRBV12-4 ASSLRAGTGRPHEQF